Each of the 26 T cell receptor beta chains below was sequenced from the same sample in a study of T cells in Graves' hyperthyroidism and ophthalmopathy. The investigators amplified TCR beta CDR3 regions from RNA transcripts. In the first-round RT-PCR of the TCR CDR3, the HTBI primer set was used. TCRdb passed the multiplex PCR reads through MiXCR, listing each CDR3 protein once. Of some 600,000 distinct CDR3 sequences listed, approximately 14% were seen once; the top ten hold more than 4.5%. What was sequenced was blood. Every receptor here comes from a woman aged 30 to 39 with Graves' hyperthyroidism that later progressed to Graves' ophthalmopathy.

Comments on this clonotype: One end of the junction varies from germline; a read error may be responsible. V usage is TRBV2 and J usage is TRBJ1-2; a possible D gene is TRBD1 (6 bases). Germline CDR1 and CDR2: SNHLY and FYNNEI. The CDR3 loop spans 13 amino acids. The CDR3 reads CAIPDRQTYGNTF. CDR3 nucleotides: TGTGCCATCCCAGACAGGCAGACCTATGGCAACACCTTC. The full variable domain, rest sourced from reference TRBV2 and TRBJ1-2, is EPEVTQTPSHQVTQMGQEVILRCVPISNHLYFYWYRQILGQKVEFLVSFYNNEISEKSEIFDDQFSVERPDGSNFTLKIRSTKLEDSAMYFCAIPDRQTYGNTFGSGTRLTVV.

The genes are TRBV3-1 and TRBJ2-3; D perhaps matches TRBD1 (5 bases). The CDR3 sequence is 15 residues long. Trimming cost V 4 bases and J 4 bases, with 15 bases left between them. CDR1 is LGHDT and CDR2 is YNNKEL in the germline V gene (reference sequence). This CDR3 is CASSRREGAADTQYF. The CDR3 nucleotides are TGTGCCAGCAGCCGAAGGGAAGGGGCCGCAGATACGCAGTATTTT.

This clonotype was recorded many times. This sequence joins TRBV30 and TRBJ2-5; weak D call: TRBD2 (6 bases). CDR1 and CDR2 from the germline V gene are GTSNPN and SVGIG (reference sequence). The CDR3 has 15 amino acids. The V and J ends lost 0 bases and 2 bases respectively, with 13 bases between them. Here the CDR3 DNA reads TGTGCCTGGAGTGTAATGGCTAGCGTACAAGAGACCCAGTACTTC. Protein sequence: CAWSVMASVQETQYF.

This clonotype was counted ten times or more. The rearrangement links TRBV29-1 to TRBJ2-1; D ambiguous. Germline V gene data show CDR1 as SQVTM and CDR2 as ANQGSEA. V dropped 2 bases and J dropped 3 bases, with 14 bases sitting between them. CDR3 length equals 15 residues. CDR3 sequence (DNA): TGCAGCGTTGAATCCAGCCTATCTATCTACAATGAGCAGTTCTTC. Translating it yields CSVESSLSIYNEQFF.

This clonotype was seen repeatedly, ten times or more. This chain uses TRBV7-9 with TRBJ2-7; 11 bases fit TRBD1. With 7 bases clipped from V and 6 bases from J, the junction kept 14 bases outside the gene matches. This CDR3 region has 16 residues. Germline assignment: CDR1 SEHNR and CDR2 FQNEAQ (reference sequence). The CDR3 DNA reads as TGTGCCAGCACCCCGAGGGGACAGGGGGTAAGGGGCGAGCAGTACTTC. Its translation: CASTPRGQGVRGEQYF.

In its sample, this clonotype was seen many times. The chain employs TRBV19 and TRBJ1-1; unclear D gene. This CDR3 is 14 amino acids long. Trimming took off 5 bases at V and 7 bases at J, with 17 bases between the two ends. Germline CDR1 LNHDA, CDR2 SQIVND (reference sequence). In DNA form, the CDR3 reads TGTGCCAGTAGTCCCGTTTTACTGAAGGATGAAGCTTTCTTT. It codes for CASSPVLLKDEAFF.

The chain couples TRBV7-3 to TRBJ2-7; 7 nucleotides match TRBD2. Germline V gives CDR1 SGHTA, CDR2 FQGTGA. This CDR3 is 14 amino acids long. The V gene end was trimmed by 5 bases and the J gene end by 8 bases; junction bases not matched to a gene: 12. CDR3 nucleotide sequence: TGTGCCAGCAGCCCAAATGGCGGGAGTTACCAGCAGTACTTC. Translated: CASSPNGGSYQQYF.

This clonotype was seen more than once but under ten times. The chain links TRBV30 to TRBJ2-3; 8 nucleotides match TRBD2. J lost 1 base, V lost 3 bases, and 6 bases had no gene match. This CDR3 is 15 amino acids long. CDR1 is GTSNPN and CDR2 is SVGIG in the germline V gene (reference sequence). The CDR3 bases are TGTGCCTGGAGGGCAGCGGGAGAAGGCACAGATACGCAGTATTTT. Encoded protein: CAWRAAGEGTDTQYF.

This clonotype has a handful of counts. V is TRBV29-1 and J is TRBJ2-1; the match to TRBD2 covers 8 bases. The V and J ends lost 7 bases and 9 bases, in that order; junction bases with no gene match: 11. This CDR3 spans 13 amino acids. CDR1 is SQVTM and CDR2 is ANQGSEA in the germline V gene. The CDR3: CSASGGGRGEQFF. The CDR3 bases are TGCAGCGCCTCCGGGGGGGGGCGCGGTGAGCAGTTCTTC.

This clonotype was recorded at least ten times. The rearrangement uses TRBV5-1 and TRBJ1-5; D gene ambiguous. Germline V gene sequence: CDR1 SGHRS, CDR2 YFSETQ. The CDR3 has 15 residues. The V end lost 0 bases, the J end lost 0 bases, and 7 bases lay between the germline ends. The CDR3 here is CASSLDEGSNQPQHF. The CDR3 bases are TGCGCCAGCAGCTTGGACGAGGGTAGCAATCAGCCCCAGCATTTT.

This clonotype was detected many times. This sequence joins TRBV20-1 and TRBJ2-1; a possible D gene is TRBD2 (5 bases). The germline CDR1 and CDR2 sequences are DFQATT and SNEGSKA (reference sequence). The CDR3 is 12 amino acids. V was cut by 5 bases and J by 3 bases, with 8 bases left in between. CDR3 residues: CSADRDYNEQFF. The CDR3, as DNA: TGCAGTGCTGACCGGGACTACAATGAGCAGTTCTTC.

This clonotype showed up just a few times. The CDR3 sequence: CASSSESAGGHEQFF. The CDR3, as DNA: TGTGCCAGCAGCTCTGAGTCAGCGGGAGGGCATGAGCAGTTCTTC. The genes are TRBV7-3 and TRBJ2-1; 10 bases are shared with TRBD2. V gave up 4 bases and J gave up 8 bases; unmatched junction bases: 8. This CDR3 has 15 residues. Germline V gene data show CDR1 as SGHTA and CDR2 as FQGTGA. The complete variable domain, with remaining parts taken from reference TRBV7-3 and TRBJ2-1, reads GAGVSQTPSNKVTEKGKYVELRCDPISGHTALYWYRQSLGQGPEFLIYFQGTGAADDSGLPNDRFFAVRPEGSVSTLKIQRTERGDSAVYLCASSSESAGGHEQFFGPGTRLTVL.

Comment on this clonotype: This may come from a read error, since a much larger clone is one base off. The gene calls are TRBV7-9 and TRBJ1-2, with no clear D. This CDR3 is 15 amino acids long. Trimming took 2 bases from V and 6 from J, leaving 16 bases between them. Germline CDR1 SEHNR, CDR2 FQNEAQ (reference sequence). CDR3 sequence: CASSLISTTWDGYTF. The CDR3 nucleotides are TGTGCCAGCAGCTTAATCTCGACAACGTGGGATGGCTACACCTTC.

This clonotype has ten or more counts. The genes are TRBV6-1 and TRBJ2-7; TRBD1 matches 9 bases. The CDR3 is made up of 16 amino acids. V dropped 0 bases and J dropped 0; count of bases not matched to a gene: 3. Looked up from germline, CDR1 is MNHNS and CDR2 is SASEGT. This CDR3 reads CASSEARDRVSYEQYF. The CDR3 DNA reads as TGTGCCAGCAGTGAAGCGCGGGACAGGGTCTCCTACGAGCAGTACTTC.

This clonotype has at least ten counts. The chain recombines TRBV7-8 with TRBJ2-1; D unclear. V lost 4 bases and J lost 10, with 14 bases in between. The CDR3 covers 13 residues. Germline V gene lookup returns CDR1 SGHVS and CDR2 FQNEAQ. The CDR3 sequence: CASSSPGPGEQFF. CDR3 in DNA: TGTGCCAGCAGCTCTCCGGGTCCCGGGGAGCAGTTCTTC.

This clonotype was picked up many times. V usage is TRBV6-1 and J usage is TRBJ1-1; D is possibly TRBD1 (6 bases). Germline CDR1 MNHNS, CDR2 SASEGT. This CDR3 comprises 14 residues. The germline V and J ends were trimmed by 6 bases and 0 bases, with 11 bases remaining between them. The CDR3 DNA sequence: TGTGCCAGCAGAACACAGGGCATGAACACTGAAGCTTTCTTT. Amino acid sequence: CASRTQGMNTEAFF.

This clonotype was counted at least ten times. The chain joins TRBV12-5 to TRBJ2-7, with D perhaps matching TRBD1 (5 bases). This CDR3 comprises 11 residues. Trimming took 2 bases from V and 11 from J, leaving 10 bases between them. From germline, CDR1 is LGHNT and CDR2 FRNRAP. The CDR3 DNA is TGTGCTAGTGGTTTGACGACAGTAGAGTACTTC. As protein: CASGLTTVEYF.

The chain combines TRBV20-1 with TRBJ1-4; D is ambiguous. V was pared by 0 bases and J by 0 bases, with 23 bases between. From germline, CDR1 is DFQATT and CDR2 SNEGSKA (reference sequence). CDR3 size: 20 residues. Written as DNA, the CDR3 is TGCAGTGCTAGAGATCATAACCTAGAGCTGGGAGCTGCAACTAATGAAAAACTGTTTTTT. Residues: CSARDHNLELGAATNEKLFF.

This clonotype appeared many times. CDR3 region: CASTIGASGIQETQYF. CDR3 bases: TGCGCCAGCACCATCGGGGCTAGCGGGATCCAAGAGACCCAGTACTTC. V gene TRBV5-1 combines with J gene TRBJ2-5, with 9 positions matching TRBD2. V dropped 6 bases and J dropped 1; count of bases not matched to a gene: 10. Looked up from germline, CDR1 is SGHRS and CDR2 is YFSETQ. The CDR3 covers 16 residues.

This clonotype came up many times. V and J are TRBV2 and TRBJ2-7, with 9 bases lining up with TRBD1. Germline V gene sequence: CDR1 SNHLY, CDR2 FYNNEI. V was pared by 6 bases and J by 3 bases, with 6 bases of the junction left unmatched. This CDR3 comprises 14 residues. DNA of the CDR3: TGTGCCAGCAGGAAAGCGGACAGGGGCTACGAGCAGTACTTC. Amino acids: CASRKADRGYEQYF.

At least ten counts were recorded for this clonotype. The rearrangement joins TRBV30 to TRBJ1-6, with D unresolved. This CDR3 has 15 amino acids. Trimming stripped 4 bases from V and 0 bases from J, with 10 bases between. In germline, CDR1 is GTSNPN, CDR2 SVGIG (reference sequence). CDR3 loop: CAWKATSSYNSPLHF. The DNA for the CDR3 is TGTGCCTGGAAAGCTACGAGCTCCTATAATTCACCCCTCCACTTT.

This clonotype was found many times. The gene calls are TRBV9 and TRBJ2-1, with 10 bases that match TRBD2. The junction had 8 bases not matched to a gene; V was cut back by 4 bases and J by 7 bases. Germline CDR1 and CDR2: SGDLS and YYNGEE. There are 15 residues in the CDR3. The CDR3 bases are TGTGCCAGCAGCCCCGCTAGCGGGAGTAAGAATGAGCAGTTCTTC. Encoded protein: CASSPASGSKNEQFF.

This clonotype was seen more than once but under ten times. The V and J genes are TRBV20-1 and TRBJ2-7, with 9 bases that match TRBD2. V lost 3 bases and J lost 3; bases outside the gene matches: 12. The CDR3 length is 16 residues. Germline CDR1 reads DFQATT; CDR2 reads SNEGSKA (reference sequence). CDR3 coding DNA: TGCAGTGCTAGTGAGGGTAGCGGGGGCGTGTTCTACGAGCAGTACTTC. This translates into CSASEGSGGVFYEQYF.

This clonotype has a handful of counts. The chain is built from TRBV19 and TRBJ2-1, with 9 bases fitting TRBD1. Germline V gene data show CDR1 as LNHDA and CDR2 as SQIVND (reference sequence). CDR3 length: 16 residues. Trimming removed 5 bases from V and 7 bases from J; junction bases left unmatched: 12. The CDR3 sequence: CASSPTGQGSWNEQFF. The DNA of the CDR3 is TGTGCCAGTAGTCCCACGGGACAGGGAAGTTGGAATGAGCAGTTCTTC.

In its sample, this clonotype was seen many times. V usage is TRBV3-1 and J usage is TRBJ2-1; D not resolved. With 1 base removed from V and 0 bases from J, the gap between germline ends came to 10 bases. The CDR3 spans 16 residues. The V gene's germline CDR1 is LGHDT and CDR2 YNNKEL (reference sequence). The DNA for the CDR3 is TGTGCCAGCAGCCAAGGGCGTGTCATCTCCTACAATGAGCAGTTCTTC. Its protein product is CASSQGRVISYNEQFF.

This clonotype was seen at least ten times. The chain joins TRBV7-3 to TRBJ2-1; D remains unclear. This CDR3 has 12 residues. V gave up 3 bases and J gave up 7 bases, with 7 bases separating them. CDR1 and CDR2 (germline): SGHTA, FQGTGA. CDR3 loop: CASSFQGNEQFF. The CDR3 coding sequence is TGTGCCAGCAGCTTCCAAGGTAATGAGCAGTTCTTC.